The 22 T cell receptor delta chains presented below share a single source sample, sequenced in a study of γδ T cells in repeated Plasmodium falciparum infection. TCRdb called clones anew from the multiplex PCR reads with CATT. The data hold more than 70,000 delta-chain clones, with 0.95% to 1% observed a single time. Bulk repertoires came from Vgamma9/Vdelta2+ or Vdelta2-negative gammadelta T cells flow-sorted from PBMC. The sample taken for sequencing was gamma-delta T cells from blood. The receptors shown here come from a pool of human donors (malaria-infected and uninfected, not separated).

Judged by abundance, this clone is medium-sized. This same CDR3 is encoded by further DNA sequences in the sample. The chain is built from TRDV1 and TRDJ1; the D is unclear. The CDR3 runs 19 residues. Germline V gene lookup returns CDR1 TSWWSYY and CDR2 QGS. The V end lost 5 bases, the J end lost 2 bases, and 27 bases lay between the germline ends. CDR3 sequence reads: CALGSQGVATPLSTDKLIF. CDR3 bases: TGTGCTCTTGGGTCCCAGGGAGTGGCTACTCCCCTGTCTACCGATAAACTCATCTTT.

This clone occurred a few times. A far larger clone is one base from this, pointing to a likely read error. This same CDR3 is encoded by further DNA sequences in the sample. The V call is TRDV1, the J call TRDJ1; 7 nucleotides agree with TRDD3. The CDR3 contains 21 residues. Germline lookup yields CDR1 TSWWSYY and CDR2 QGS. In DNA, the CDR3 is TGTGCTCTTGGGGAAACCAAACCACCCCGGTACTGGGGATGCGCCACCGATAAACTCATCTTC. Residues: CALGETKPPRYWGCATDKLIF.

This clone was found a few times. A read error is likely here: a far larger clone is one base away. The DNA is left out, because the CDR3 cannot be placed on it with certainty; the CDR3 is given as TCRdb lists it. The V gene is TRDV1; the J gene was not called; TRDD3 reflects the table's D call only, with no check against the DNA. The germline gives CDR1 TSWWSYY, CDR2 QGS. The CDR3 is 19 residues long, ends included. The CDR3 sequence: CALGELTFGGPIEADKLIF.

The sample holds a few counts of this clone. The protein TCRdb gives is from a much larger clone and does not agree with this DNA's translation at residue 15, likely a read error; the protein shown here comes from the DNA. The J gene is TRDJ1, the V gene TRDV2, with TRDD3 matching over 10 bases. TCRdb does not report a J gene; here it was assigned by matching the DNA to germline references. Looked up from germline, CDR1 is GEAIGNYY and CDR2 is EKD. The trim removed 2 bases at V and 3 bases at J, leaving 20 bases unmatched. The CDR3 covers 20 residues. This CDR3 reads CACDNPLGDSAQVYADKLIF. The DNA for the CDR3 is TGTGCCTGTGACAACCCACTGGGGGATTCCGCCCAGGTGTACGCCGATAAACTCATCTTT.

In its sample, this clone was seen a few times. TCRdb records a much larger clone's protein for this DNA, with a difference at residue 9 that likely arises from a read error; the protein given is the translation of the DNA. The CDR3 DNA reads as TGTGCTCTTGGGGAAATGAACACCGAGGGATACGCAGTAAGGTACACCGATAAACTCATCTTT. It codes for CALGEMNTEGYAVRYTDKLIF. This chain joins TRDV1 and TRDJ1; 8 bases agree with TRDD3. TCRdb is silent on the J gene; assignment here came from matching the DNA to germline. The germline V gene has CDR1 TSWWSYY and CDR2 QGS. J lost 0 bases, V lost 2 bases, and 20 bases had no gene match. The CDR3 runs to 21 residues.

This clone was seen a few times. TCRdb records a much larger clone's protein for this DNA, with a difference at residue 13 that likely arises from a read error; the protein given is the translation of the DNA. The chain's CDR3 is CACDALLGDTDKHIF. In DNA, the CDR3 is TGTGCCTGTGACGCGTTACTGGGGGACACCGATAAACACATCTTT. TRDV2 is the V gene, and the J gene was not called; the DNA was not compared with TRDD3, the D call given in the table. The CDR3 extends over 15 amino acids. The germline gives CDR1 GEAIGNYY, CDR2 EKD.

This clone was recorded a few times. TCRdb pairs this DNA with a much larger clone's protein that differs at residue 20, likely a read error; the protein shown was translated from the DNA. CDR3 sequence: CALGELDLPRTLGSLYTDKRIF. The CDR3 DNA is TGTGCTCTTGGGGAACTAGATCTCCCTCGTACCTTAGGATCCTTGTACACCGATAAACGCATCTTT. The chain is built from TRDV1 and TRDJ1; no definite D call. The CDR3 has 22 amino acids. CDR1 is TSWWSYY and CDR2 is QGS in the germline V gene.

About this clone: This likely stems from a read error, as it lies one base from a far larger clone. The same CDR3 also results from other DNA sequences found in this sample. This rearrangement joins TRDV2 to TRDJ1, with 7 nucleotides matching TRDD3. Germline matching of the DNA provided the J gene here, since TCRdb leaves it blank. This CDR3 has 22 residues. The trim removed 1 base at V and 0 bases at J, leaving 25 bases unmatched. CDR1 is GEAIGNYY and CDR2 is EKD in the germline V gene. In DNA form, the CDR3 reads TGTGCCTGTGACACTTTAAGGGATGGGGGGACCAATACTGGGGACTACACCGATAAACTCATCTTT. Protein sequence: CACDTLRDGGTNTGDYTDKLIF.

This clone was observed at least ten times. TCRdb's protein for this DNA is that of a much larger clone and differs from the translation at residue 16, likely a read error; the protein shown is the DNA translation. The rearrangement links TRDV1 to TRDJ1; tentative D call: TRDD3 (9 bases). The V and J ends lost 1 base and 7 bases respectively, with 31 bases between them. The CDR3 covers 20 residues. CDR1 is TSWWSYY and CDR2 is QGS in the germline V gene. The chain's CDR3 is CALGEPNDFLQPGGSRKLIF. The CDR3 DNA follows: TGTGCTCTTGGGGAACCTAACGACTTCCTACAACCTGGGGGATCCCGTAAACTCATCTTT.

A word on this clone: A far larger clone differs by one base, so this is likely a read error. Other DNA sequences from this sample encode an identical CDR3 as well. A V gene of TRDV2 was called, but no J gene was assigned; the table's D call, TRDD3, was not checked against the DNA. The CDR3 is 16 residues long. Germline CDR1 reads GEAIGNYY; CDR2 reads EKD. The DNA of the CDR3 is TGTGCCTGTGACACCGTTCTCCGTACGGGGACCGATAAGCTCATCTTT. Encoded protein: CACDTVLRTGTDKLIF.

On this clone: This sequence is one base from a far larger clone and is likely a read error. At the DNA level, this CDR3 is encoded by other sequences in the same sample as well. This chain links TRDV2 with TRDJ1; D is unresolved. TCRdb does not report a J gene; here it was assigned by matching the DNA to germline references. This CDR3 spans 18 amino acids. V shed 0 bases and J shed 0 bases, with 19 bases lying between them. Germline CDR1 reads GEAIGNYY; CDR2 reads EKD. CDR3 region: CACDTGRIGVGDTDKLIF. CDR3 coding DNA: TGTGCCTGTGACACCGGCCGAATCGGGGTGGGAGACACCGATAAACTCATCTTT.

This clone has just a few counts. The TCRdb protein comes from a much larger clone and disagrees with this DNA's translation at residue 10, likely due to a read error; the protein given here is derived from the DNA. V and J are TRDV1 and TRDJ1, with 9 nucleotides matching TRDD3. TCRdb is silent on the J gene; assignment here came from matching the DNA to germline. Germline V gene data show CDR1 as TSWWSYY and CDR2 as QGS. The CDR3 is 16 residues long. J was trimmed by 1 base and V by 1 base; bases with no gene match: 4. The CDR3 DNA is TGTGCTCTTGGGGAACCCGACTGGGGGACCACCGATAAACTCATCTTT. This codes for CALGEPDWGTTDKLIF.

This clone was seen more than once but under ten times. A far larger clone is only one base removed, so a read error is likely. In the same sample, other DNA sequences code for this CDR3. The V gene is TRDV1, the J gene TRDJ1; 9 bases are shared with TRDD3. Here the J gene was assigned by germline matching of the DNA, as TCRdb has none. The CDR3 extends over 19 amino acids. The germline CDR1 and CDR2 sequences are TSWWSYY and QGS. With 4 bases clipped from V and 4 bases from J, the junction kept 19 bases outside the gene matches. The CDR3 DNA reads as TGTGCTCTTGGGGCGCCTCCACCTTCCACCGACTGGGGGAGCGATAAACTCATCTTT. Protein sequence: CALGAPPPSTDWGSDKLIF.

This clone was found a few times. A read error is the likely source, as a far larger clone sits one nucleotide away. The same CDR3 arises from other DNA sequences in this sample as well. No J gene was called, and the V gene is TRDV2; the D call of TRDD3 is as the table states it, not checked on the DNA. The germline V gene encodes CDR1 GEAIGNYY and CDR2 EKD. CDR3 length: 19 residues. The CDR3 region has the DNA TGTGCCTGTGACACCCATGTGGTGGGGGATCCCCCGTACACCGATAAACTCATCTTC. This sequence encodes CACDTHVVGDPPYTDKLIF.

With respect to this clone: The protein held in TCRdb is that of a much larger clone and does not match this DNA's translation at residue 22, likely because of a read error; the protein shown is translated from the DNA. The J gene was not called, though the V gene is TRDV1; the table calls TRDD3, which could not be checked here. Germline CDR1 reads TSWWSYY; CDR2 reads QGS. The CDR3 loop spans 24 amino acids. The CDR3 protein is CALGERGMLFLHYTGGEYTDKPIF. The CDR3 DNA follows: TGTGCTCTTGGGGAACGGGGGATGCTATTCCTACACTACACTGGGGGAGAGTACACCGATAAACCCATCTTT.

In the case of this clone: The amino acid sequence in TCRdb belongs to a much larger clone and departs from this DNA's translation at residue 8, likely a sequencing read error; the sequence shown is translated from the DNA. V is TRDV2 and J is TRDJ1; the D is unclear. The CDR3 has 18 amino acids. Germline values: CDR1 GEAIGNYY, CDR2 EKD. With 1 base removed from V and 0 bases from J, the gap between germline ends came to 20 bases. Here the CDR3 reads CACDTKYSQPMYTDKLIF. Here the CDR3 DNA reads TGTGCCTGTGACACGAAGTACTCCCAGCCGATGTACACCGATAAACTCATCTTT.

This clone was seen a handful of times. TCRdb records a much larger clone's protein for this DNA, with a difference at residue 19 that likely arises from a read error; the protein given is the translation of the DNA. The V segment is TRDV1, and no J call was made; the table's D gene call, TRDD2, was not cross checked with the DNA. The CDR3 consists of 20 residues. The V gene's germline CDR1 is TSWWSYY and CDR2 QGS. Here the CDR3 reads CALGVDLPTEARAYTDKLTF. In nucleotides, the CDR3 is TGTGCTCTTGGGGTGGACCTTCCTACTGAGGCCCGCGCTTACACCGATAAACTCACCTTT.

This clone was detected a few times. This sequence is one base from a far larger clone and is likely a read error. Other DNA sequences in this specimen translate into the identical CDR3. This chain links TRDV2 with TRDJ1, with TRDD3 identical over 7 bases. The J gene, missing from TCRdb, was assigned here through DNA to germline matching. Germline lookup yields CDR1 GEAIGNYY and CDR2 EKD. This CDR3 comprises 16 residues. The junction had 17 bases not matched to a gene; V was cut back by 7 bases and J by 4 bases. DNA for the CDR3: TGTGCCTGCGAGCGACTGGGGATATCTACCCTCGATAAACTCATCTTT. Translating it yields CACERLGISTLDKLIF.

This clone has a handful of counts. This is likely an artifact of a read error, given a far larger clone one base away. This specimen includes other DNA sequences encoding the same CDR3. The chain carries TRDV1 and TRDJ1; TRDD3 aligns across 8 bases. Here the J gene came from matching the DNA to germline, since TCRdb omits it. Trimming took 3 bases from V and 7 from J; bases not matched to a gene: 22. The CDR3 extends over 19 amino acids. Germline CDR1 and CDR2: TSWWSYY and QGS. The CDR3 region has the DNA TGTGCTCTTGGGGAGCTATTCCCCCGGGCTTCACGTTGGGGGATTAAACTCATCTTT. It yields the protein CALGELFPRASRWGIKLIF.

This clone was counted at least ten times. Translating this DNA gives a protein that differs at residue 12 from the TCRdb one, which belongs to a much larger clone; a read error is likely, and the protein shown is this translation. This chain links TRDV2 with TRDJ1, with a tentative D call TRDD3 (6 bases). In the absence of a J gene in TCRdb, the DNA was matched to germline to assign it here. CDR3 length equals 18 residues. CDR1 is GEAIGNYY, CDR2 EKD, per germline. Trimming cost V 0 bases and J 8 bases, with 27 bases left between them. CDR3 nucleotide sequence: TGTGCCTGTGACACCGCGAGATTGTGGGGGCACAAGGTCAAAAAACTCATCTTT. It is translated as CACDTARLWGHKVKKLIF.

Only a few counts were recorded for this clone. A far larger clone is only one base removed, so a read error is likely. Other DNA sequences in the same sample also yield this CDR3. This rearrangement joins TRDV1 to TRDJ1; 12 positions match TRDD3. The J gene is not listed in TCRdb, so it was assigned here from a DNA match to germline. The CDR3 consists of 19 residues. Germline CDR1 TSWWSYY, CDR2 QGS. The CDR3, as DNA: TGCGCTCTTGGGGTTATTCCTACTGGGGGATACATAAGCGCCGATAAACTCATCTTT. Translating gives CALGVIPTGGYISADKLIF.

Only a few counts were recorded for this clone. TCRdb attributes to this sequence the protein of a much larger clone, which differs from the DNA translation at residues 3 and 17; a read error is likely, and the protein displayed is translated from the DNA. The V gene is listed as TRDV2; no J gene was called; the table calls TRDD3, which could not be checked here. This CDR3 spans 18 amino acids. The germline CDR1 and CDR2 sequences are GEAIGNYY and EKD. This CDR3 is CARFPLENGGSVTDKLTF. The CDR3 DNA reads TGTGCCCGTTTTCCACTTGAGAATGGGGGATCAGTCACCGATAAACTCACCTTT.